These T cell receptor beta chains were read from a single sample in a study of lymphopenia after photon versus proton radiotherapy. Libraries were prepared by immunoSEQ multiplex PCR; TCRdb keeps only in-frame clonotypes and omits some of them. The sample yields around 23,000 clones, around 90% seen once. Sequenced here: peripheral blood, sampled from a patient treated with proton-based radiotherapy. The receptors stem from a woman between 70 and 85 years old with pancreatic cancer. Some clones in this sample may be carry-over from other donors' samples. The CDR3 runs from the conserved cysteine through the conserved F or W. D genes are given only for firm matches. Clone size is not always given. Where it is, it says once, few, many or a class for expanded clones.

J gene | D gene | V gene | clone size | CDR3 protein | CDR3 DNA
TRBJ1-1 | . | TRBV7-3 | . | CASSLRGSSGEAFF | TGTGCCAGCAGCTTAAGGGGCAGCTCAGGGGAAGCTTTCTTT
TRBJ1-1 | . | TRBV7-9 | . | CASSFGRGGDTEAFF | TGTGCCAGCAGCTTCGGCAGGGGAGGGGACACTGAAGCTTTCTTT
TRBJ2-5 | . | TRBV6-1 | . | CASTFNQGIGETQYF | TGTGCCAGCACCTTCAACCAGGGCATAGGGGAGACCCAGTACTTC
TRBJ2-3 | . | TRBV7-3 | . | CASSLGRGGRDTQYF | TGTGCCAGCAGCTTAGGCAGGGGCGGTAGAGATACGCAGTATTTT
TRBJ2-3 | . | TRBV5-4 | . | CASSLDSTDTQYF | TGTGCCAGCAGCTTGGACAGCACAGATACGCAGTATTTT
TRBJ2-7 | . | TRBV4-2 | . | CASSHQDYEQYF | TGTGCCAGCAGCCACCAGGACTACGAGCAGTACTTC
TRBJ1-1 | TRBD1 | TRBV19 | . | CASASADWSTGLNTEAFF | TGTGCCAGTGCTTCTGCAGATTGGTCGACAGGGTTGAACACTGAAGCTTTCTTT
TRBJ1-5 | . | TRBV7-2 | . | CASSFDTGGQPQHF | TGTGCCAGCAGCTTTGACACGGGGGGGCAGCCCCAGCATTTT
TRBJ2-1 | . | TRBV11-2 | few | CASSLDRGGAIEQFF | TGTGCCAGCAGCTTAGACAGGGGAGGGGCAATTGAGCAGTTCTTC
TRBJ1-1 | . | TRBV29-1 | . | CSVDGLSITEAFF | TGCAGCGTCGACGGTTTGAGTATCACTGAAGCTTTCTTT
TRBJ2-1 | . | TRBV5-4 | . | CASTVGTGYNEQFF | TGTGCCAGCACCGTCGGGACTGGCTACAATGAGCAGTTCTTC
TRBJ1-4 | TRBD1 | TRBV28 | . | CASRTGGLGEKLFF | TGTGCCAGCAGAACAGGGGGCTTAGGTGAAAAACTGTTTTTT
TRBJ2-6 | . | TRBV4-1 | . | CASSQEEQGSGANVLTF | TGCGCCAGCAGCCAAGAAGAACAGGGCTCTGGGGCCAACGTCCTGACTTTC
TRBJ2-7 | TRBD2 | TRBV7-2 | . | CASRGGTSGGYEQYF | TGTGCCAGCAGGGGAGGGACTAGCGGGGGATACGAGCAGTACTTC
TRBJ2-3 | . | TRBV7-6 | . | CASSPQGGTDTQYF | TGTGCCAGCAGCCCCCAGGGCGGCACAGATACGCAGTATTTT
TRBJ2-2 | TRBD1 | TRBV5-1 | . | CATRQGSTGELFF | TGCGCCACTCGACAGGGCAGCACCGGGGAGCTGTTTTTT
TRBJ2-7 | . | TRBV19 | . | CASSILWSPSYEQYF | TGTGCCAGTAGTATACTTTGGTCGCCCTCCTACGAGCAGTACTTC
TRBJ1-2 | . | TRBV10-1 | . | CASSEYRDYGYTF | TGCGCCAGCAGTGAGTACCGCGACTATGGCTACACCTTC
TRBJ2-1 | TRBD2 | TRBV27 | once | CASSSDWVAGTYNEQFF | TGTGCCAGCAGTTCCGACTGGGTAGCGGGAACCTACAATGAGCAGTTCTTC
TRBJ2-1 | TRBD1 | TRBV2 | . | CASSGGTGSYNEQFF | TGTGCCAGCAGTGGGGGGACAGGCTCCTACAATGAGCAGTTCTTC
TRBJ2-3 | . | TRBV5-6 | . | CASSLGAVTDTQYF | TGTGCCAGCAGCTTGGGGGCGGTTACAGATACGCAGTATTTT
TRBJ2-7 | TRBD2 | TRBV18 | . | CASSPPSGGGAYEQYF | TGTGCCAGCTCACCACCTTCAGGCGGGGGAGCCTACGAGCAGTACTTC
TRBJ1-2 | . | TRBV2 | . | CASSEESYGYTF | TGTGCCAGCAGTGAAGAAAGTTATGGCTACACCTTC
TRBJ2-5 | TRBD2 | TRBV4-3 | once | CASSQDSGRAGETQYF | TGCGCCAGCAGCCAAGATAGCGGGAGGGCCGGGGAGACCCAGTACTTC
TRBJ2-1 | TRBD1 | TRBV28 | . | CASMWGQGTYNEQFF | TGTGCCAGCATGTGGGGACAGGGGACCTACAATGAGCAGTTCTTC
TRBJ2-1 | . | TRBV7-2 | . | CASSSWGEQFF | TGTGCCAGCAGCTCCTGGGGGGAGCAGTTCTTC
TRBJ2-7 | TRBD2 | TRBV7-2 | once | CASSLSSGGTYEQYF | TGTGCCAGCAGCTTATCTAGCGGGGGAACCTACGAGCAGTACTTC
TRBJ2-1 | . | TRBV2 | . | CATKPLYNEQFF | TGTGCTACCAAGCCGCTATACAATGAGCAGTTCTTC
TRBJ2-1 | . | TRBV15 | . | CATSRAADEQFF | TGTGCCACCAGCAGAGCCGCAGATGAGCAGTTCTTC
TRBJ2-7 | TRBD1 | TRBV4-3 | few | CASSQEDRVETYEQYF | TGCGCCAGCAGCCAAGAGGACAGGGTTGAGACCTACGAGCAGTACTTC
TRBJ2-7 | . | TRBV27 | . | CASSLSGSYEQYF | TGTGCCAGCAGTTTAAGCGGTTCCTACGAGCAGTACTTC
TRBJ1-1 | . | TRBV19 | . | CASSTLASFYGEAFF | TGTGCCAGTAGTACGCTGGCCTCATTCTACGGTGAAGCTTTCTTT
TRBJ1-5 | . | TRBV18 | . | CASSPGSGNSNQPQHF | TGTGCCAGCTCACCAGGGTCCGGAAATAGCAATCAGCCCCAGCATTTT
TRBJ2-7 | . | TRBV20-1 | . | CSVGPTYEQYF | TGCAGTGTGGGGCCCACCTACGAGCAGTACTTC
TRBJ2-1 | TRBD2 | TRBV27 | once | CASSFLAGSLSYNEQFF | TGTGCCAGCAGTTTTCTAGCGGGAAGCCTCTCCTACAATGAGCAGTTCTTC
TRBJ2-3 | TRBD1 | TRBV7-2 | . | CASSLVGQGLDTQYF | TGTGCCAGCAGCTTAGTCGGACAGGGGTTAGATACGCAGTATTTT
TRBJ2-2 | . | TRBV7-2 | few | CASSFFSGGLTGELFF | TGTGCCAGCAGCTTCTTTTCTGGGGGGCTTACCGGGGAGCTGTTTTTT
TRBJ2-4 | TRBD2 | TRBV4-1 | . | CASSQVGTTAFIQYF | TGCGCCAGCAGCCAAGTGGGGACTACCGCGTTCATTCAGTACTTC
TRBJ1-2 | . | TRBV19 | . | CASSISGNNYGYTF | TGTGCCAGTAGTATTTCGGGCAACAACTATGGCTACACCTTC
TRBJ2-5 | TRBD1 | TRBV18 | . | CASSPLGTEETQYF | TGTGCCAGCTCACCACTCGGGACAGAGGAGACCCAGTACTTC
TRBJ1-5 | . | TRBV19 | . | CASTFSHPNQPQHF | TGTGCCAGTACGTTTAGCCATCCCAATCAGCCCCAGCATTTT
TRBJ1-1 | . | TRBV6-1 | . | CASSDYLGQNTEAFF | TGTGCCAGCAGTGATTACTTGGGACAGAACACTGAAGCTTTCTTT
TRBJ1-5 | . | TRBV28 | . | CASSLSQNQPQHF | TGTGCCAGCAGTTTAAGTCAAAATCAGCCCCAGCATTTT
TRBJ2-2 | . | TRBV5-1 | . | CASTPRLGNTGELFF | TGCGCCAGCACGCCACGACTTGGGAACACCGGGGAGCTGTTTTTT
TRBJ1-2 | . | TRBV5-6 | . | CASSLIVGDRGYTF | TGTGCCAGCAGCTTGATTGTAGGGGATCGTGGCTACACCTTC
TRBJ1-4 | . | TRBV6-1 | once | CAVEKGEKLFF | TGTGCCGTCGAGAAAGGCGAAAAACTGTTTTTT
TRBJ2-2 | . | TRBV7-3 | . | CASSPNTLSNTGELFF | TGTGCCAGCAGCCCCAACACCTTATCCAACACCGGGGAGCTGTTTTTT
TRBJ2-2 | . | TRBV28 | . | CASSLVDRLDTGELFF | TGTGCCAGCAGCCTCGTCGACAGGCTGGACACCGGGGAGCTGTTTTTT
TRBJ1-1 | TRBD1 | TRBV11-2 | . | CASSFGTGVNTEAFF | TGTGCCAGCAGCTTCGGGACAGGGGTGAACACTGAAGCTTTCTTT
TRBJ2-1 | . | TRBV6-5 | . | CASSYGGEQFF | TGTGCCAGCAGTTACGGGGGTGAGCAGTTCTTC
TRBJ2-7 | TRBD2 | TRBV29-1 | few | CSAIDNWGGSSYEQYF | TGCAGCGCCATTGACAACTGGGGGGGGAGCTCCTACGAGCAGTACTTC
TRBJ2-3 | . | TRBV7-2 | . | CASSLRSGTVTDTQYF | TGTGCCAGCAGCCTGCGATCCGGGACGGTGACAGATACGCAGTATTTT
TRBJ1-1 | . | TRBV6-1 | . | CASSEGGARTEAFF | TGTGCCAGCAGTGAGGGGGGGGCCCGCACTGAAGCTTTCTTT
TRBJ2-2 | . | TRBV27 | . | CASSLRGAGTGELFF | TGTGCCAGCAGTTTACGGGGGGCCGGCACCGGGGAGCTGTTTTTT
TRBJ2-3 | . | TRBV10-3 | . | CAISEGATDTQYF | TGTGCCATCAGTGAGGGAGCCACAGATACGCAGTATTTT
TRBJ2-7 | TRBD2 | TRBV25-1 | . | CASSGGTSGRTDPYF | TGTGCCAGCAGTGGTGGGACTAGCGGGAGGACAGATCCGTACTTC
TRBJ2-7 | TRBD2 | TRBV29-1 | . | CSVGGGNYEQYF | TGCAGCGTCGGGGGGGGGAACTACGAGCAGTACTTC